Below are 17 T cell receptor beta chains sequenced from a single sample in a study of T-cell reconstitution after alpha-beta-depleted transplantation in children. Unique molecular identifiers were incorporated during preparation of the TCRbeta library. In TCRdb, the PCR reads were re-called with MiXCR into one record per CDR3 protein. The sample yields some 500,000 distinct CDR3 sequences, around 17% seen once. This specimen consisted of PBMCs from the stem cell graft donor, obtained from the stem cell graft. These receptors all stem from a human donor who donated a stem cell graft to a child with acute lymphoblastic leukemia.

The rearrangement links TRBV20-1 to TRBJ1-1; D possibly corresponds to TRBD1 (5 bases). From germline, CDR1 is DFQATT and CDR2 SNEGSKA (reference sequence). V dropped 4 bases and J dropped 5 bases, with 11 bases sitting between them. The CDR3 consists of 12 residues. CDR3 residues: CSATGLGTEAFF. Here the CDR3 DNA reads TGCAGTGCTACAGGGTTAGGGACTGAAGCTTTCTTT.

CDR3 bases: TGCGCCAGCAGCGTCGACAGAGCTGGAAACACCATATATTTT. Its protein is CASSVDRAGNTIYF. The chain carries TRBV5-1 and TRBJ1-3, with D perhaps matching TRBD1 (5 bases). Trimming cost V 4 bases and J 2 bases, with 10 bases left between them. The CDR3 runs to 14 residues. CDR1 is SGHRS, CDR2 YFSETQ, per germline.

The chain carries TRBV15 and TRBJ2-1; TRBD2 matches 9 bases. The CDR3 is 15 amino acids. Germline V lookup: CDR1 LNHNV, CDR2 YYDKDF (reference sequence). V shed 10 bases, J shed 2 bases, and the junction held 9 bases outside the gene matches. This CDR3 is CAINAAGGTYNEQFF. In DNA form, the CDR3 reads TGTGCCATCAACGCAGCGGGAGGAACCTACAATGAGCAGTTCTTC.

This chain connects TRBV5-1 to TRBJ1-1; D is uncertain. The germline V gene has CDR1 SGHRS and CDR2 YFSETQ. The V gene lost 0 bases and the J gene lost 1 base, with 10 bases spanning the gap. This CDR3 contains 15 residues. CDR3 sequence reads: CASSLGGIGNTEAFF. CDR3 DNA sequence: TGCGCCAGCAGCTTGGGTGGCATCGGGAACACTGAAGCTTTCTTT.

This clonotype was observed a handful of times. The J gene is TRBJ2-1, the V gene TRBV27; 9 positions agree with TRBD1. CDR3 length: 18 amino acids. The junction had 18 bases not matched to a gene; V was cut back by 3 bases and J by 9 bases. Germline CDR1 reads MNHEY; CDR2 reads SMNVEV (reference sequence). The CDR3 DNA is TGTGCCAGCAGTTTCTACCCTCCGGGACAGGGTGCTAACGTTGAGCAGTTCTTC. Amino acids: CASSFYPPGQGANVEQFF.

The chain couples TRBV3-1 to TRBJ2-2, with D possibly being TRBD2 (6 bases). The germline gives CDR1 LGHDT, CDR2 YNNKEL (reference sequence). Trimming took off 8 bases at V and 5 bases at J, with 21 bases between the two ends. The CDR3 consists of 16 residues. In DNA, the CDR3 is TGTGCCAGCCTCTCTCCCCTCGCGGGAAAAACCGGGGAGCTGTTTTTT. Amino acid sequence: CASLSPLAGKTGELFF.

This clonotype turned up a few times. The chain couples TRBV18 to TRBJ2-1; no reliable D call. CDR3 length equals 14 residues. The germline V gene has CDR1 KGHSH and CDR2 LQKENI. V lost 5 bases and J 10 bases, leaving 18 bases between the germline ends. CDR3 nucleotide sequence: TGTGCCAGCTCAAATCCTCAAGCGAGAGTCGAGCAGTTCTTC. Its protein product is CASSNPQARVEQFF.

The V gene is TRBV25-1, the J gene TRBJ1-4; 7 nucleotides line up with TRBD1. Looked up from germline, CDR1 is MGHDK and CDR2 is SYGVNS. J was trimmed by 6 bases and V by 6 bases; bases with no gene match: 7. The CDR3 is made up of 14 amino acids. CDR3 bases: TGTGCCAGCAGCCAGGGGGTAGGGGATGAAAAACTGTTTTTT. Encoded protein: CASSQGVGDEKLFF.

This sequence joins TRBV27 and TRBJ1-4, with D uncertain. CDR3 size: 16 residues. Germline CDR1 MNHEY, CDR2 SMNVEV (reference sequence). V lost 7 bases, J lost 1 base, and 16 bases lay in between. The CDR3 coding sequence is TGTGCCAGCAATCCAGACGGGAGTGGAACTAATGAAAAACTGTTTTTT. Its protein product is CASNPDGSGTNEKLFF. Complete variable domain (other parts from reference TRBV27 and TRBJ1-4): EAQVTQNPRYLITVTGKKLTVTCSQNMNHEYMSWYRQDPGLGLRQIYYSMNVEVTDKGDVPEGYKVSRKEKRNFPLILESPSPNQTSLYFCASNPDGSGTNEKLFFGSGTQLSVL.

The chain couples TRBV5-4 to TRBJ2-1; TRBD1 matches 7 bases. J lost 2 bases, V lost 5 bases, and 4 bases had no gene match. Germline V CDR1 and CDR2: SGHNT, YYREEE (reference sequence). This CDR3 comprises 14 residues. CDR3 bases: TGTGCCAGCAGGCCACAGGGGACCTACAATGAGCAGTTCTTC. This sequence encodes CASRPQGTYNEQFF. The full variable domain, in which reference TRBV5-4 and TRBJ2-1 provide the parts outside the CDR3, is ETGVTQSPTHLIKTRGQQVTLRCSSQSGHNTVSWYQQALGQGPQFIFQYYREEENGRGNFPPRFSGLQFPNYSSELNVNALELDDSALYLCASRPQGTYNEQFFGPGTRLTVL.

The genes are TRBV7-9 and TRBJ1-5; tentatively, D is TRBD1 (6 bases). Germline assignment: CDR1 SEHNR and CDR2 FQNEAQ (reference sequence). The ends were cut back, 5 bases at V and 4 bases at J, with 21 bases in the middle. The CDR3 covers 17 residues. The CDR3 DNA is TGTGCCAGCAGCCCCACAGCTGGGGGCTCGGGGAATCAGCCCCAGCATTTT. Protein sequence: CASSPTAGGSGNQPQHF. Variable domain in full (rest from reference TRBV7-9 and TRBJ1-5): DTGVSQNPRHKITKRGQNVTFRCDPISEHNRLYWYRQTLGQGPEFLTYFQNEAQLEKSRLLSDRFSAERPKGSFSTLEIQRTEQGDSAMYLCASSPTAGGSGNQPQHFGDGTRLSIL.

The chain has TRBV2 and TRBJ2-1; TRBD1 is a possible D gene (6 bases). The length of the CDR3 is 15 residues. Between the trimmed V and J ends, which lost 1 base and 7 bases, there was a span of 14 bases. Per the germline V gene, CDR1 is SNHLY and CDR2 is FYNNEI. Here the CDR3 reads CASSEVRGFLNEQFF. CDR3 nucleotides: TGTGCCAGCAGTGAAGTCAGGGGATTTTTGAATGAGCAGTTCTTC. The full variable domain, rest sourced from reference TRBV2 and TRBJ2-1, is EPEVTQTPSHQVTQMGQEVILRCVPISNHLYFYWYRQILGQKVEFLVSFYNNEISEKSEIFDDQFSVERPDGSNFTLKIRSTKLEDSAMYFCASSEVRGFLNEQFFGPGTRLTVL.

The gene calls are TRBV4-2 and TRBJ2-2; the match to TRBD1 covers 8 bases. The germline CDR1 and CDR2 sequences are LGHNA and YNFKEQ. This CDR3 has 15 amino acids. J was trimmed by 7 bases and V by 2 bases; bases with no gene match: 6. CDR3 in amino acids: CASSQPGTGYGELFF. The DNA of the CDR3 is TGTGCCAGCAGCCAACCCGGGACAGGTTACGGGGAGCTGTTTTTT.

Only a few counts were recorded for this clonotype. The J gene is TRBJ2-3, the V gene TRBV12-3 or TRBV12-4, with no clear D. The germline V and J ends were trimmed by 1 base and 2 bases, with 7 bases remaining between them. The CDR3 length is 14 residues. This chain's CDR3 is CASSLDTPTDTQYF. For the CDR3, the DNA is TGTGCCAGCAGTTTAGACACACCCACAGATACGCAGTATTTT.

The sample holds one count of this clonotype. This may be a read error, as it is one base from a much larger clone. CDR3 coding DNA: TGTGCCGGCAGCAAAGTTCGAGGGGGCCGGGACACCATATATTTT. This gives the protein CAGSKVRGGRDTIYF. The genes are TRBV21-1 and TRBJ1-3; the table names TRBD1, a call not compared with the DNA. TRBV21-1 is a known pseudogene. The CDR3 consists of 15 residues.

This clonotype was seen a handful of times. This sequence joins TRBV7-2 and TRBJ2-5, with TRBD1 matching over 8 bases. The CDR3 is 17 residues long. Germline values: CDR1 SGHTA, CDR2 FQGNSA. The trim removed 5 bases at V and 3 bases at J, leaving 14 bases unmatched. The CDR3 loop reads CASSHGVLQGVKETQYF. DNA for the CDR3: TGTGCCAGCAGCCATGGAGTCTTACAGGGGGTCAAAGAGACCCAGTACTTC.

The chain recombines TRBV27 with TRBJ2-7, with D possibly TRBD1 on 6 matching bases. V was cut by 5 bases and J by 2 bases, with 13 bases left in between. In germline, CDR1 is MNHEY, CDR2 SMNVEV (reference sequence). This CDR3 region has 14 residues. CDR3 nucleotide sequence: TGTGCCAGCAGTCCCACAGGGTTACCCTACGAGCAGTACTTC. Its protein product is CASSPTGLPYEQYF.